A selection of T cell receptor beta chains follows, all from one sample in a study of cytomegalovirus exposure and HLA in healthy donors. Measured with immunoSEQ multiplex PCR; TCRdb has only the in-frame clones, and not every one. The sample has 110,000 to 150,000 clones; 9.7% are singletons. The sample was PBMCs. Source of these receptors: a man aged 45 to 65 in good health and CMV-seronegative. Each CDR3 is given without its conserved first and last residue.

V gene,J gene,CDR3 protein
TRBV7-9,TRBJ2-5,AISGGTGSYPRETQY
TRBV9,TRBJ2-5,ASSVGVGGFQETQY
TRBV7-9,TRBJ2-7,ASSPGTFSSYEQY
TRBV30,TRBJ2-7,AWSPTGAQVEQY
TRBV29-1,TRBJ1-2,SVVAPQQGFAVGGYT
TRBV18,TRBJ2-7,ASSPLAGRGEQY
TRBV6-5,TRBJ1-1,ASSERQGGAEAF
TRBV6-1,TRBJ1-1,ASSDMNTEAF
TRBV2,TRBJ2-3,ASSSGTPVIGGY
TRBV2,TRBJ1-5,ASSESVGAGNQPQH
TRBV4-1,TRBJ2-7,ASSPPGLAVYEQY
TRBV20-1,TRBJ2-1,SALSGKQF
TRBV4-1,TRBJ1-2,ASSPDRYPYGYT
TRBV12-5,TRBJ2-3,AIIVRMVSGETTDTQY
TRBV10-1,TRBJ2-1,ASSGGALNEQF
TRBV29-1,TRBJ2-1,SVEIVPNNEQF
TRBV5-1,TRBJ2-7,ASSLSGDSSYEQY
TRBV28,TRBJ2-2,ASSKTPTGELF
TRBV5-1,TRBJ1-4,ASSLAGLTNEKLF
TRBV30,TRBJ1-2,AWSYRDYGYT
TRBV28,TRBJ2-1,ASSSPGQSSYNEQF
TRBV10-2,TRBJ2-7,ASSSGTGDYEQY
TRBV15,TRBJ2-3,ATSRDRDFTDTQY
TRBV6-6,TRBJ1-2,ASSFGEGVYGYT
TRBV6-6,TRBJ2-7,ASRDRAFSYEQY
TRBV29-1,TRBJ2-5,SVLGLRETQY